This T cell receptor beta chain came from a study of OX40 agonist ivuxolimab in advanced cancers. Study-wide background: Partial responses were seen in three patients, one with hepatocellular carcinoma and two with cutaneous melanoma.

In the case of this clone: The antigen is unknown.

The protocol was immunoSEQ multiplex PCR, while the TCRdb copy is restricted to in-frame clones and leaves out a portion. The sample lists fewer than 50,000 clones, around nine tenths occurring once. The CDR3 is 14 residues long. Germline CDR1 reads SGHRS; CDR2 reads YFSETQ. Trimming cost V 0 bases and J 5 bases, with 8 bases left between them. Study-level results: Both CD4+ and CD8+ T cell populations in blood had undergone clonal expansion by week 6 at 0.1 to 3.0 mg/kg.

Patients who had autoimmune disease history or got systemic immunosuppression were left out. The starting material was CD4+ or CD8+ T cells sorted from blood, obtained in a trial of the OX40 agonist ivuxolimab. The receptor comes from an adult with an advanced solid tumor such as melanoma, head and neck, liver or kidney cancer. V and J are TRBV5-1 and TRBJ2-2; D not certain. The CDR3 is CASSLGAGTGELFF. CDR3 coding DNA: TGCGCCAGCAGCTTGGGAGCTGGTACCGGGGAGCTGTTTTTT.